A selection of T cell receptor beta chains follows, all from one sample in a study of T cells in Graves' hyperthyroidism and ophthalmopathy. TCRdb reprocessed the multiplex PCR reads via MiXCR and lists one record per CDR3 protein. The sample yields about 380,000 distinct CDR3 sequences, roughly 18% seen once. Source material: blood. Every receptor here comes from a man aged 18 to 35 with Graves' ophthalmopathy. Each CDR3 is given with its conserved first and last residue. D genes are given only for firm matches. Rows may omit the clone size; those that give it use once, few, many or a size class.

d_call: TRBD2
clone_size: NA
j_call: TRBJ2-5
v_call: TRBV20-1
cdr3_aa: CSAPTSGTAQETQYF
cdr3_nt: TGCAGTGCTCCGACTAGCGGAACCGCTCAAGAGACCCAGTACTTC

d_call: TRBD1
clone_size: many
j_call: TRBJ1-2
v_call: TRBV7-8
cdr3_aa: CASSRTGTPSYGYTF
cdr3_nt: TGTGCCAGCAGTAGGACAGGGACTCCCAGCTATGGCTACACCTTC

d_call: NA
clone_size: few
j_call: TRBJ2-2
v_call: TRBV5-1
cdr3_aa: CASSLGNLNTGELFF
cdr3_nt: TGCGCCAGCAGCTTGGGGAACCTGAACACCGGGGAGCTGTTTTTT

d_call: NA
clone_size: NA
j_call: TRBJ2-7
v_call: TRBV7-8
cdr3_aa: CASSQVSFDVEQYF
cdr3_nt: TGCGCCAGCAGCCAAGTCTCCTTCGATGTCGAGCAGTACTTC

d_call: TRBD2
clone_size: NA
j_call: TRBJ2-5
v_call: TRBV5-1
cdr3_aa: CASSTGLVGETQYF
cdr3_nt: TGCGCCAGCAGCACAGGACTAGTAGGAGAGACCCAGTACTTC

d_call: NA
clone_size: many
j_call: TRBJ2-1
v_call: TRBV28
cdr3_aa: CASSLLQETGTNEQFF
cdr3_nt: TGTGCCAGCAGTTTATTGCAGGAGACCGGCACTAATGAGCAGTTCTTC

d_call: NA
clone_size: many
j_call: TRBJ1-5
v_call: TRBV20-1
cdr3_aa: CSANLAEYSNQPQHF
cdr3_nt: TGCAGTGCTAACCTTGCGGAGTATAGCAATCAGCCCCAGCATTTT

d_call: TRBD2
clone_size: many
j_call: TRBJ2-7
v_call: TRBV11-2
cdr3_aa: CASSLERGGYEQYF
cdr3_nt: TGTGCCAGCAGCCTCGAGCGGGGGGGCTACGAGCAGTACTTC

d_call: NA
clone_size: once
j_call: TRBJ1-1
v_call: TRBV6-2/TRBV6-3
cdr3_aa: CASSPQSGQNTEAFF
cdr3_nt: TGTGCCAGCAGCCCCCAAAGCGGCCAGAACACTGAAGCTTTCTTT

d_call: NA
clone_size: many
j_call: TRBJ1-3
v_call: TRBV7-2
cdr3_aa: CASSLGYAGRTGNTIYF
cdr3_nt: TGTGCCAGCAGCTTAGGATATGCAGGCCGAACTGGAAACACCATATATTTT

d_call: NA
clone_size: many
j_call: TRBJ1-2
v_call: TRBV5-5
cdr3_aa: CASSLFGGYTF
cdr3_nt: TGTGCCAGCAGCTTGTTTGGGGGCTACACCTTC

d_call: NA
clone_size: many
j_call: TRBJ2-5
v_call: TRBV18
cdr3_aa: CASSPPRAKQETQYF
cdr3_nt: TGTGCCAGCTCACCACCGAGGGCTAAGCAAGAGACCCAGTACTTC

d_call: NA
clone_size: many
j_call: TRBJ1-6
v_call: TRBV5-1
cdr3_aa: CASSLVQDSSPLHF
cdr3_nt: TGCGCCAGCAGCTTGGTCCAGGATAGTTCACCCCTCCACTTT

d_call: TRBD2
clone_size: NA
j_call: TRBJ2-3
v_call: TRBV29-1
cdr3_aa: CSVELAGEHGDTQYF
cdr3_nt: TGCAGCGTAGAACTAGCGGGGGAGCACGGAGATACGCAGTATTTT

d_call: NA
clone_size: many
j_call: TRBJ1-1
v_call: TRBV9
cdr3_aa: CASSVTVDTEAFF
cdr3_nt: TGTGCCAGCAGCGTAACAGTAGACACTGAAGCTTTCTTT

d_call: TRBD1
clone_size: many
j_call: TRBJ1-2
v_call: TRBV24-1
cdr3_aa: CATSDSSGGFGYTF
cdr3_nt: TGTGCCACCAGTGATTCGTCAGGGGGTTTTGGCTACACCTTC

d_call: TRBD1
clone_size: NA
j_call: TRBJ2-1
v_call: TRBV20-1
cdr3_aa: CSEDSFGTGGSDEQFF
cdr3_nt: TGCAGTGAAGACAGTTTCGGGACAGGTGGTAGCGATGAGCAGTTCTTC

d_call: NA
clone_size: NA
j_call: TRBJ2-2
v_call: TRBV19
cdr3_aa: CASSIDRVGGELFF
cdr3_nt: TGTGCCAGTAGTATAGACAGGGTCGGCGGGGAGCTGTTTTTT

d_call: TRBD1
clone_size: many
j_call: TRBJ2-7
v_call: TRBV6-1
cdr3_aa: CASSDRVWTYEQYF
cdr3_nt: TGTGCCAGCAGCGACAGGGTTTGGACCTACGAGCAGTACTTC

d_call: NA
clone_size: many
j_call: TRBJ1-5
v_call: TRBV20-1
cdr3_aa: CSARDPSNQPQHF
cdr3_nt: TGCAGTGCTAGAGATCCCAGCAATCAGCCCCAGCATTTT

d_call: NA
clone_size: NA
j_call: TRBJ2-5
v_call: TRBV27
cdr3_aa: CASSSRDGRRLQETQYF
cdr3_nt: TGTGCCAGCAGTTCCCGGGACGGCCGCCGACTTCAAGAGACCCAGTACTTC

d_call: NA
clone_size: many
j_call: TRBJ2-2
v_call: TRBV6-1
cdr3_aa: CASSTRLTNTGELFF
cdr3_nt: TGTGCCAGCAGCACACGTTTAACGAACACCGGGGAGCTGTTTTTT

d_call: TRBD1
clone_size: NA
j_call: TRBJ2-1
v_call: TRBV7-9
cdr3_aa: CASSSSGQGDEQFF
cdr3_nt: TGTGCCAGCAGCTCCTCGGGACAGGGGGATGAGCAGTTCTTC

d_call: NA
clone_size: NA
j_call: TRBJ2-7
v_call: TRBV6-1
cdr3_aa: CASSRGINSYEQYF
cdr3_nt: TGTGCCAGCAGTAGAGGGATTAACTCCTACGAGCAGTACTTC

d_call: NA
clone_size: many
j_call: TRBJ1-1
v_call: TRBV3-1
cdr3_aa: CASTPPGGPRAFF
cdr3_nt: TGTGCCAGCACTCCACCGGGGGGACCACGGGCTTTCTTT

d_call: NA
clone_size: NA
j_call: TRBJ1-6
v_call: TRBV11-2
cdr3_aa: CASSHDPGLNSPLHF
cdr3_nt: TGTGCCAGCAGCCATGACCCGGGGCTAAATTCACCCCTCCACTTT

d_call: NA
clone_size: NA
j_call: TRBJ1-5
v_call: TRBV6-1
cdr3_aa: CASSEADRPHLKQPQHF
cdr3_nt: TGTGCCAGCAGTGAAGCGGATCGCCCCCACCTTAAGCAGCCCCAGCATTTT

d_call: NA
clone_size: NA
j_call: TRBJ1-5
v_call: TRBV19
cdr3_aa: CASAGPNQPQHF
cdr3_nt: TGTGCCAGTGCAGGACCGAATCAGCCCCAGCATTTT

d_call: NA
clone_size: few
j_call: TRBJ2-5
v_call: TRBV4-1
cdr3_aa: CASSQDKAGRETQYF
cdr3_nt: TGCGCCAGCAGCCAAGATAAGGCAGGGCGAGAGACCCAGTACTTC

d_call: NA
clone_size: many
j_call: TRBJ1-2
v_call: TRBV28
cdr3_aa: CASSSSLNYGYTF
cdr3_nt: TGTGCCAGCAGTTCGTCGCTGAACTATGGCTACACCTTC

d_call: NA
clone_size: few
j_call: TRBJ2-1
v_call: TRBV18
cdr3_aa: CASSPPAQYNEQLF
cdr3_nt: TGTGCCAGCTCACCACCGGCACAATACAATGAGCAGCTCTTC

d_call: TRBD1
clone_size: NA
j_call: TRBJ2-1
v_call: TRBV25-1
cdr3_aa: CASSVPRGRTYNEQFF
cdr3_nt: TGTGCCAGCAGTGTACCTAGGGGGCGCACATACAATGAGCAGTTCTTC

d_call: NA
clone_size: many
j_call: TRBJ2-1
v_call: TRBV7-8
cdr3_aa: CASSSLSRANEQFF
cdr3_nt: TGTGCCAGCAGCTCTTTGTCCCGGGCAAATGAGCAGTTCTTC

d_call: NA
clone_size: few
j_call: TRBJ1-1
v_call: TRBV29-1
cdr3_aa: CSVANSNTEAFF
cdr3_nt: TGCAGCGTTGCTAACAGCAACACTGAAGCTTTCTTT

d_call: TRBD1
clone_size: NA
j_call: TRBJ1-2
v_call: TRBV19
cdr3_aa: CASSMTGSYGYTF
cdr3_nt: TGTGCCAGTAGTATGACAGGGAGCTATGGCTACACCTTC

d_call: NA
clone_size: many
j_call: TRBJ2-5
v_call: TRBV4-1
cdr3_aa: CASSQESAYKETQYF
cdr3_nt: TGCGCCAGCAGCCAAGAGTCTGCCTACAAAGAGACCCAGTACTTC

d_call: TRBD1
clone_size: NA
j_call: TRBJ1-5
v_call: TRBV7-8
cdr3_aa: CASSLGFLVDRVGQPQHF
cdr3_nt: TGTGCCAGCAGCTTAGGTTTTCTTGTAGACAGGGTCGGACAGCCCCAGCATTTT

d_call: TRBD2
clone_size: few
j_call: TRBJ2-3
v_call: TRBV10-3
cdr3_aa: CAIRSSGEQYF
cdr3_nt: TGTGCCATCAGAAGTAGCGGGGAGCAGTATTTT

d_call: NA
clone_size: many
j_call: TRBJ2-3
v_call: TRBV6-1
cdr3_aa: CASSAIWGDTQYF
cdr3_nt: TGTGCCAGCAGTGCTATCTGGGGGGATACGCAGTATTTT

d_call: TRBD2
clone_size: NA
j_call: TRBJ2-3
v_call: TRBV7-2
cdr3_aa: CASSSGLAGSADTQYF
cdr3_nt: TGTGCCAGCAGCTCCGGACTAGCGGGATCCGCAGATACGCAGTATTTT

d_call: NA
clone_size: many
j_call: TRBJ2-7
v_call: TRBV28
cdr3_aa: CASRGGVASSYEQYF
cdr3_nt: TGTGCCAGCAGAGGTGGCGTTGCAAGCTCCTACGAGCAGTACTTC

d_call: NA
clone_size: many
j_call: TRBJ1-1
v_call: TRBV6-1
cdr3_aa: CASSSAQGVNTEAFF
cdr3_nt: TGTGCCAGCAGTTCGGCGCAGGGAGTGAACACTGAAGCTTTCTTT